The 18 T cell receptor beta chains given below trace back to one sample, sequenced in a study of blood T cell repertoires in COVID-19. Profiling relied on immunoSEQ multiplex PCR, and the TCRdb table lists in-frame clones only, not all of them. The profile shows about 330,000 clones, roughly 90% of them singletons. What was sequenced was peripheral blood. The origin of the receptors is a man aged 30 to 45 with COVID-19, enrolled during active disease.

The chain carries TRBV10-2 and TRBJ2-1, with TRBD1 matching 9 bases. Germline V CDR1 and CDR2: WSHSY, SAAADI. V gave up 6 bases and J gave up 6 bases; unmatched junction bases: 3. The CDR3 is 13 residues long. The CDR3 sequence is CASRDRGPNEQFF. In DNA form, the CDR3 reads TGCGCCAGCAGGGACAGGGGACCCAATGAGCAGTTCTTC.

The chain is built from TRBV7-2 and TRBJ2-5, with 9 nucleotides matching TRBD1. Germline CDR1 and CDR2: SGHTA and FQGNSA. The CDR3 length is 14 residues. Trimming at V came to 5 bases and at J to 2 bases, leaving 3 bases not matched to a gene. CDR3 loop: CASSVGQGQETQYF. DNA for the CDR3: TGTGCCAGCAGCGTAGGACAGGGGCAAGAGACCCAGTACTTC.

This clone was detected only once. The chain has TRBV9 and TRBJ1-1, with D possibly TRBD1 on 6 matching bases. This CDR3 region has 13 residues. V lost 0 bases and J 3 bases, leaving 6 bases between the germline ends. The germline CDR1 and CDR2 sequences are SGDLS and YYNGEE. The CDR3 loop reads CASSVAGDTEAFF. The CDR3 DNA follows: TGTGCCAGCAGCGTAGCAGGGGACACTGAAGCTTTCTTT.

This clone was found a few times. The rearrangement links TRBV7-8 to TRBJ2-5; 8 nucleotides align to TRBD1. Germline V lookup: CDR1 SGHVS, CDR2 FQNEAQ. The V segment lost 5 bases and the J segment 5 bases; nucleotides outside the gene matches: 13. The CDR3 length is 16 residues. Here the CDR3 reads CASSARDRHLGETQYF. In DNA form, the CDR3 reads TGTGCCAGCAGCGCCCGGGACAGGCACCTCGGGGAGACCCAGTACTTC.

V usage is TRBV29-1 and J usage is TRBJ1-2, with a tentative D call TRBD1 (5 bases). This CDR3 contains 12 residues. V lost 3 bases, J lost 0 bases, and 5 bases lay in between. The germline V gene encodes CDR1 SQVTM and CDR2 ANQGSEA. The CDR3 DNA is TGCAGCGTTGAGGACACTAACTATGGCTACACCTTC. The encoded protein is CSVEDTNYGYTF.

The chain has TRBV5-6 and TRBJ1-3; TRBD1 matches at 8 bases. CDR3 length: 16 amino acids. Germline assignment: CDR1 SGHDT and CDR2 YYEEEE. V gave up 2 bases and J gave up 7 bases; unmatched junction bases: 11. The DNA of the CDR3 is TGTGCCAGCAGCTTCCGGGACAGGCCCCTTTGGAACACCATATATTTT. Amino acid sequence: CASSFRDRPLWNTIYF.

In this sample, this clone turned up once. The V gene is TRBV10-3, the J gene TRBJ1-5; D gene unclear. V lost 3 bases and J 0 bases, leaving 6 bases between the germline ends. There are 14 residues in the CDR3. Germline V gene data show CDR1 as ENHRY and CDR2 as SYGVKD. The CDR3 reads CAISDEYSNQPQHF. CDR3 DNA sequence: TGTGCCATCAGTGACGAGTATAGCAATCAGCCCCAGCATTTT.

This chain links TRBV3-1 (or the pseudogene TRBV3-2) with TRBJ1-2, with 9 bases aligning to TRBD1. Per germline, CDR1 LGHDT and CDR2 YNNKEL (reference sequence). V shed 6 bases, J shed 6 bases, and the junction held 5 bases outside the gene matches. This CDR3 region has 13 residues. CDR3 nucleotides: TGTGCCAGCAGTCTACAGGGGGCAGATGGCTACACCTTC. Its protein product is CASSLQGADGYTF.

The chain recombines TRBV7-2 with TRBJ2-7; 9 positions match TRBD1. Germline V gene data show CDR1 as SGHTA and CDR2 as FQGNSA. The V segment lost 6 bases and the J segment 1 base; nucleotides outside the gene matches: 7. The CDR3 has 15 amino acids. CDR3 nucleotide sequence: TGTGCCAGCAGTTGGCAGGGGACAGGGTCCTACGAGCAGTACTTC. Its protein product is CASSWQGTGSYEQYF. Drawing the rest from reference TRBV7-2 and TRBJ2-7, the complete variable domain is GAGVSQSPSNKVTEKGKDVELRCDPISGHTALYWYRQSLGQGLEFLIYFQGNSAPDKSGLPSDRFSAERTGGSVSTLTIQRTQQEDSAVYLCASSWQGTGSYEQYFGPGTRLTVT.

The genes are TRBV20-1 and TRBJ2-7; D possibly corresponds to TRBD2 (6 bases). The germline V and J ends were trimmed by 3 bases and 6 bases, with 9 bases remaining between them. CDR1 is DFQATT and CDR2 is SNEGSKA in the germline V gene (reference sequence). This CDR3 has 11 amino acids. CDR3 DNA sequence: TGCAGTGCTAGGGGGGGAATCGAGCAGTACTTC. It translates to CSARGGIEQYF.

The chain employs TRBV19 and TRBJ2-1, with TRBD1 identical over 7 bases. Germline values: CDR1 LNHDA, CDR2 SQIVND (reference sequence). The CDR3 is 17 residues long. V lost 7 bases to trimming and J lost 3 bases; unmatched junction nucleotides: 15. CDR3 sequence (DNA): TGTGCCAGTACGTCCGGCGACAGGGTAAGCCGCTACAATGAGCAGTTCTTC. Residues: CASTSGDRVSRYNEQFF. The full variable domain, its missing parts supplied by reference TRBV19 and TRBJ2-1, is DGGITQSPKYLFRKEGQNVTLSCEQNLNHDAMYWYRQDPGQGLRLIYYSQIVNDFQKGDIAEGYSVSREKKESFPLTVTSAQKNPTAFYLCASTSGDRVSRYNEQFFGPGTRLTVL.

The genes are TRBV7-2 and TRBJ2-7; D unclear. The V end lost 4 bases, the J end lost 3 bases, and 10 bases lay between the germline ends. The CDR3 consists of 13 residues. Germline CDR1 SGHTA, CDR2 FQGNSA. The CDR3 DNA reads TGTGCCAGCAGCTCCGCTAGAAACTACGAGCAGTACTTC. It is translated as CASSSARNYEQYF.

This clone showed up just once. The V call is TRBV12-3 or TRBV12-4, the J call TRBJ1-2; TRBD1 is a possible D gene (6 bases). CDR3 length equals 13 residues. V shed 5 bases and J shed 6 bases, with 13 bases lying between them. The CDR3 coding sequence is TGTGCCAGCAGTAAGAGGGGGTTGGATGGCTACACCTTC. Protein product: CASSKRGLDGYTF.

This clone was observed a few times. The V call is TRBV6-5, the J call TRBJ1-6, with 8 positions matching TRBD1. The germline V gene encodes CDR1 MNHEY and CDR2 SVGAGI. There are 15 residues in the CDR3. After removal of 2 bases from V and 5 bases from J, the junction contained 2 bases not matched to a gene. CDR3 amino acids: CASSYATGDNSPLHF. CDR3 DNA sequence: TGTGCCAGCAGTTACGCGACAGGGGATAATTCACCCCTCCACTTT.

This clone has a single count. The chain links TRBV6-5 to TRBJ2-7, with 10 bases fitting TRBD1. The CDR3 consists of 14 residues. V dropped 5 bases and J dropped 6; count of bases not matched to a gene: 7. Germline-derived CDR1 and CDR2 are MNHEY and SVGAGI. The CDR3 reads CASSRSGQGSEQYF. The CDR3 coding sequence is TGTGCCAGCAGTCGCTCGGGACAGGGGAGCGAGCAGTACTTC.

CDR3 protein: CASRLTGASNQPQHF. The DNA of the CDR3 is TGTGCCAGTAGACTGACAGGGGCGAGCAATCAGCCCCAGCATTTT. The rearrangement links TRBV19 to TRBJ1-5; 8 bases are shared with TRBD1. The V and J ends lost 6 bases and 1 base, in that order; junction bases with no gene match: 5. CDR1 and CDR2 (germline): LNHDA, SQIVND (reference sequence). This CDR3 has 15 residues. Full variable domain (rest looked up from reference TRBV19 and TRBJ1-5): DGGITQSPKYLFRKEGQNVTLSCEQNLNHDAMYWYRQDPGQGLRLIYYSQIVNDFQKGDIAEGYSVSREKKESFPLTVTSAQKNPTAFYLCASRLTGASNQPQHFGDGTRLSIL.

This rearrangement joins TRBV5-4 to TRBJ2-1; 10 nucleotides align to TRBD2. CDR3 length: 14 residues. CDR1 is SGHNT and CDR2 is YYREEE in the germline V gene (reference sequence). V gave up 3 bases and J gave up 6 bases; unmatched junction bases: 3. The CDR3 region is CASSSPSGSNEQFF. The CDR3 bases are TGTGCCAGCAGCTCTCCTAGCGGGAGCAATGAGCAGTTCTTC.

The chain couples TRBV19 to TRBJ1-5; TRBD1 might be the D (6 bases). This CDR3 is 18 amino acids long. Trimming took off 3 bases at V and 0 bases at J, with 18 bases between the two ends. Germline CDR1 is LNHDA and CDR2 is SQIVND (reference sequence). The CDR3 is CASSIRWLRGNSNQPQHF. The CDR3 coding sequence is TGTGCCAGTAGTATTCGGTGGCTCAGGGGTAATAGCAATCAGCCCCAGCATTTT.